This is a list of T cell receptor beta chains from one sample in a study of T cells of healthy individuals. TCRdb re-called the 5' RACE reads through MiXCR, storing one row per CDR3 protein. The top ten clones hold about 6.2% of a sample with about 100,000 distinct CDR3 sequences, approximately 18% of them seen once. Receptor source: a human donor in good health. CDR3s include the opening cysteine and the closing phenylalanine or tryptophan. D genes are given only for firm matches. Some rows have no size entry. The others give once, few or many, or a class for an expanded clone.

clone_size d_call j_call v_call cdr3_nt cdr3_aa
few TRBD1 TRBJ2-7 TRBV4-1 TGCGCCAGCAGCCCGAGGACAGGGATTGTTGCCTACGAGCAGTACTTC CASSPRTGIVAYEQYF
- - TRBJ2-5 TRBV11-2 TGTGCCAGCAGCCTCAACAGGGTAGGCCAAGAGACCCAGTACTTC CASSLNRVGQETQYF
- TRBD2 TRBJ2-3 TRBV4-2 TGTGCCAGCAGCCAAGATACTACGACTAGCGGGGGGGTAGATACGCAGTATTTT CASSQDTTTSGGVDTQYF
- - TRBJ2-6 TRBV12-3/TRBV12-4 TGTGCCAGCAGTTTATTCCAGGGAACCGGGGCCAACGTCCTGACTTTC CASSLFQGTGANVLTF
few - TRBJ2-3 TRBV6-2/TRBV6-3 TGTGCCAGCAGTCCGGGGCCCACAGATACGCAGTATTTT CASSPGPTDTQYF
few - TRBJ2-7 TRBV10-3 TGTGCCATCAGTGAGTGGGGGGATTCCTACGAGCAGTACTTC CAISEWGDSYEQYF
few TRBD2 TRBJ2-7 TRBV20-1 TGCAGTGCTAGCCCACTAGCGCTTCGCTCCTACGAGCAGTACTTC CSASPLALRSYEQYF
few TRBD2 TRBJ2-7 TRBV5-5 TGTGCCAGCAGCTGGACTAGCGGGGGGTACGAGCAGTACTTC CASSWTSGGYEQYF
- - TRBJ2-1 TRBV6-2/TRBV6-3 TGTGCCAGCAAGGAGAGCTCCTACAATGAGCAGTTCTTC CASKESSYNEQFF
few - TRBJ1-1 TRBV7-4 TGTGCCAGCAGCTTAAACAGTTTGAACACTGAAGCTTTCTTT CASSLNSLNTEAFF
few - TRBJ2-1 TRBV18 TGTGCCAGCTCACCGGGGAGGAGCTCCTACAATGAGCAGTTCTTC CASSPGRSSYNEQFF
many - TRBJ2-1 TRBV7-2 TGTGCCAGCAGCTTACGGAGAGGGCTCAGGGACGGGGATGAGCAGTTCTTC CASSLRRGLRDGDEQFF
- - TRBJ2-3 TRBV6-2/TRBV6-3 TGTGCCAGCAGTTACTCCGGGGGCGCGGGCACAGATACGCAGTATTTT CASSYSGGAGTDTQYF
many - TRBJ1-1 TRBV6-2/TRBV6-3 TGTGCCAGCGGGTACACTGAAGCTTTCTTT CASGYTEAFF
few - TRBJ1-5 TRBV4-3 TGCGCCAGCAGCCAAGGTCTTGGGGCCGGCAATCAGCCCCAGCATTTT CASSQGLGAGNQPQHF
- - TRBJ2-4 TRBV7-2 TGTGCCAGCAGCTTAAGAGAAAACATTCAGTACTTC CASSLRENIQYF
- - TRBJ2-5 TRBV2 TGTGCCAGCAGAGAGACATGGTGGCCCCAAGAGACCCAGTACTTC CASRETWWPQETQYF